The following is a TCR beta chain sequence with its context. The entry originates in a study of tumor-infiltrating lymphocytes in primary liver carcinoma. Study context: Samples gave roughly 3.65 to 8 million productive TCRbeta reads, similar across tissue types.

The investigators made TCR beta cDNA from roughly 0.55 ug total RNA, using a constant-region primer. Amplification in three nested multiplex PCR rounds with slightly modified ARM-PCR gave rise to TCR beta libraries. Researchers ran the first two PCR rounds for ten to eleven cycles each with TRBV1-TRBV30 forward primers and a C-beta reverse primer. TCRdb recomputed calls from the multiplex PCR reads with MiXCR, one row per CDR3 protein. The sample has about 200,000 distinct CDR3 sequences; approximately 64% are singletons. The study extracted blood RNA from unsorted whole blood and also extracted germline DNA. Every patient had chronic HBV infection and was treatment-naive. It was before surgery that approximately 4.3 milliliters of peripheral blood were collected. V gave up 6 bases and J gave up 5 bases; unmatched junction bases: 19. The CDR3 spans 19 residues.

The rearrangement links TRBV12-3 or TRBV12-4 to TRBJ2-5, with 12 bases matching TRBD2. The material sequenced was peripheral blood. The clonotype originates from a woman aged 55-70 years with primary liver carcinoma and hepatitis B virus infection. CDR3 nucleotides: TGTGCCAGCAGACCCCCAGGGAGGGCTAGCGGGAGGGGGACGGAGACCCAGTACTTC. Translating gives CASRPPGRASGRGTETQYF.